The subject of this entry is one T cell receptor beta chain. Its antigen is still unknown. TCR sequencing used cDNA made by reverse transcription of extracted RNA. Sequenced by immunoSEQ multiplex PCR; TCRdb stores in-frame clones only, minus some. The sample holds some 130,000 clones; roughly 62% are singletons and the top ten take about 6%. Germline V gene data show CDR1 as GTSNPN and CDR2 as SVGIG (reference sequence). The CDR3 runs 19 residues. V was shortened by 0 bases and J by 8 bases, with 28 bases between the two germline ends. These data are taken from a study of CD8+ T cells in alopecia areata. Whole-study results and caveats: Mice gave a clearer picture of TCR sharing than patients did, possibly for HLA-related reasons. Scalp repertoires also include resident alphabeta T cells from normal skin.

Sequences were derived from CD4+ T cells sorted from blood, sampled at week 0. This receptor was taken from a human donor with alopecia areata. The chain recombines TRBV30 with TRBJ1-4, with a possible D match to TRBD1 (6 bases). The DNA of the CDR3 is TGTGCCTGGAGTGTACTTGGTTGGGTTCAGGGGACTTTGGGGGAAAAACTGTTTTTT. Its protein is CAWSVLGWVQGTLGEKLFF. Looking up the rest from reference TRBV30 and TRBJ1-4 gives the full variable domain: SQTIHQWPATLVQPVGSPLSLECTVEGTSNPNLYWYRQAAGRGLQLLFYSVGIGQISSEVPQNLSASRPQDRQFILSSKKLLLSDSGFYLCAWSVLGWVQGTLGEKLFFGSGTQLSVL.